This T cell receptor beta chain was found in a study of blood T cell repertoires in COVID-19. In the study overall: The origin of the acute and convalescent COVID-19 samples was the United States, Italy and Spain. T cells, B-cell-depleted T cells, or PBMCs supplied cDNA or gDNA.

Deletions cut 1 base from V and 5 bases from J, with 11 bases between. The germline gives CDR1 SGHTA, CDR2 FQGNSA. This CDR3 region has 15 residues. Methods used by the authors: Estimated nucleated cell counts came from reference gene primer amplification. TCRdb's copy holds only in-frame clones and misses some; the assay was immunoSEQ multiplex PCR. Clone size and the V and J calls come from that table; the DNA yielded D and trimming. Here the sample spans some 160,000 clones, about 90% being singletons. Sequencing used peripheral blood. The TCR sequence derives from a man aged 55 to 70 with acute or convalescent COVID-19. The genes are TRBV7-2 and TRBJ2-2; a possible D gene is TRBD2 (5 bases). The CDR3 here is CASSLGRVATGELFF. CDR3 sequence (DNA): TGTGCCAGCAGCTTAGGGCGGGTTGCAACCGGGGAGCTGTTTTTT.